This paragraph reports one TCR beta chain. Profiled with immunoSEQ multiplex PCR; TCRdb holds only in-frame clones, not every one. The repertoire holds 310,000 or so clones, with nearly 90% as singletons. Participants, about 18 to 100 years old, spanned about 26 US areas. Clinical history reported by participants formed the basis on which cohorts were assigned. From germline, CDR1 is MGHRA and CDR2 YSYEKL. There are 15 residues in the CDR3. V shed 3 bases, J shed 6 bases, and the junction held 8 bases outside the gene matches. The data are from a study of blood T cell repertoires in COVID-19. Sequencing used PBMCs or T cells enriched from blood (not recorded which). The gene calls are TRBV4-1 and TRBJ1-2, with 9 bases fitting TRBD1. The TCR originated in a woman aged 25-40 years who had recovered from COVID-19. CDR3 protein: CASSQWTGVQDGYTF. The CDR3 nucleotides read TGCGCCAGCAGCCAGTGGACAGGGGTTCAAGATGGCTACACCTTC.